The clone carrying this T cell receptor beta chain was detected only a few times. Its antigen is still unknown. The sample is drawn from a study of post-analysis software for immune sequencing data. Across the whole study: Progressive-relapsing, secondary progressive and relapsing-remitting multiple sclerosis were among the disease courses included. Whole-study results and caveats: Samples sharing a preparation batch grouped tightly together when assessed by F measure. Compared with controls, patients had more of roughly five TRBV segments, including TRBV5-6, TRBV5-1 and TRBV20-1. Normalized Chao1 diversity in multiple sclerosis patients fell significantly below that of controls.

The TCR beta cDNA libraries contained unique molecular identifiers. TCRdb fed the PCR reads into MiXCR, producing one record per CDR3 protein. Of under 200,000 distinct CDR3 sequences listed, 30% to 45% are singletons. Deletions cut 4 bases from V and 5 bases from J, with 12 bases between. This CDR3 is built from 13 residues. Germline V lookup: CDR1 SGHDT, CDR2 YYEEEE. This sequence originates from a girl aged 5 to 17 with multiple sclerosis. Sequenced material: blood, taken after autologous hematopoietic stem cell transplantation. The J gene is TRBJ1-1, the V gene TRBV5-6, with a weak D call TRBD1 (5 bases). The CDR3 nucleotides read TGTGCCAGCAGCCGGGACCCTGGGACTGAAGCTTTCTTT. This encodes CASSRDPGTEAFF.